This note documents a single T cell receptor (beta chain) sequence. Its specificity is not known. The PCR employed 60 Vbeta primers together with 13 Jbeta primers. The repertoire was sequenced with immunoSEQ multiplex PCR; TCRdb's copy has only in-frame clones and lacks some. This sample's table reports about 110,000 clones. This sample stems from a study of cytomegalovirus exposure and HLA in healthy donors. Study-wide results and limits: As a later analysis showed, a missense DCLRE1C variant was linked to trimming of TCR beta V- and J-genes. Cytomegalovirus-associated status was assigned to 164 TCR beta chains. Other equally common chains were less clonally expanded than HLA-associated TCR beta chains, a later analysis showed. According to a later analysis, most TCR beta chains associated with CMV appeared HLA-restricted.

This sequence originates from a man aged 35 to 55 in good health and CMV-seropositive. Material: PBMCs.

The CDR3 sequence: CASTRQGPNTGELFF. Written as DNA, the CDR3 is TGTGCCAGTACCCGACAGGGACCGAACACCGGGGAGCTGTTTTTT. The rearrangement uses TRBV27 and TRBJ2-2, with 7 bases aligning to TRBD1. This CDR3 contains 15 residues. With 9 bases clipped from V and 0 bases from J, the junction kept 7 bases outside the gene matches. Germline assignment: CDR1 MNHEY and CDR2 SMNVEV (reference sequence).